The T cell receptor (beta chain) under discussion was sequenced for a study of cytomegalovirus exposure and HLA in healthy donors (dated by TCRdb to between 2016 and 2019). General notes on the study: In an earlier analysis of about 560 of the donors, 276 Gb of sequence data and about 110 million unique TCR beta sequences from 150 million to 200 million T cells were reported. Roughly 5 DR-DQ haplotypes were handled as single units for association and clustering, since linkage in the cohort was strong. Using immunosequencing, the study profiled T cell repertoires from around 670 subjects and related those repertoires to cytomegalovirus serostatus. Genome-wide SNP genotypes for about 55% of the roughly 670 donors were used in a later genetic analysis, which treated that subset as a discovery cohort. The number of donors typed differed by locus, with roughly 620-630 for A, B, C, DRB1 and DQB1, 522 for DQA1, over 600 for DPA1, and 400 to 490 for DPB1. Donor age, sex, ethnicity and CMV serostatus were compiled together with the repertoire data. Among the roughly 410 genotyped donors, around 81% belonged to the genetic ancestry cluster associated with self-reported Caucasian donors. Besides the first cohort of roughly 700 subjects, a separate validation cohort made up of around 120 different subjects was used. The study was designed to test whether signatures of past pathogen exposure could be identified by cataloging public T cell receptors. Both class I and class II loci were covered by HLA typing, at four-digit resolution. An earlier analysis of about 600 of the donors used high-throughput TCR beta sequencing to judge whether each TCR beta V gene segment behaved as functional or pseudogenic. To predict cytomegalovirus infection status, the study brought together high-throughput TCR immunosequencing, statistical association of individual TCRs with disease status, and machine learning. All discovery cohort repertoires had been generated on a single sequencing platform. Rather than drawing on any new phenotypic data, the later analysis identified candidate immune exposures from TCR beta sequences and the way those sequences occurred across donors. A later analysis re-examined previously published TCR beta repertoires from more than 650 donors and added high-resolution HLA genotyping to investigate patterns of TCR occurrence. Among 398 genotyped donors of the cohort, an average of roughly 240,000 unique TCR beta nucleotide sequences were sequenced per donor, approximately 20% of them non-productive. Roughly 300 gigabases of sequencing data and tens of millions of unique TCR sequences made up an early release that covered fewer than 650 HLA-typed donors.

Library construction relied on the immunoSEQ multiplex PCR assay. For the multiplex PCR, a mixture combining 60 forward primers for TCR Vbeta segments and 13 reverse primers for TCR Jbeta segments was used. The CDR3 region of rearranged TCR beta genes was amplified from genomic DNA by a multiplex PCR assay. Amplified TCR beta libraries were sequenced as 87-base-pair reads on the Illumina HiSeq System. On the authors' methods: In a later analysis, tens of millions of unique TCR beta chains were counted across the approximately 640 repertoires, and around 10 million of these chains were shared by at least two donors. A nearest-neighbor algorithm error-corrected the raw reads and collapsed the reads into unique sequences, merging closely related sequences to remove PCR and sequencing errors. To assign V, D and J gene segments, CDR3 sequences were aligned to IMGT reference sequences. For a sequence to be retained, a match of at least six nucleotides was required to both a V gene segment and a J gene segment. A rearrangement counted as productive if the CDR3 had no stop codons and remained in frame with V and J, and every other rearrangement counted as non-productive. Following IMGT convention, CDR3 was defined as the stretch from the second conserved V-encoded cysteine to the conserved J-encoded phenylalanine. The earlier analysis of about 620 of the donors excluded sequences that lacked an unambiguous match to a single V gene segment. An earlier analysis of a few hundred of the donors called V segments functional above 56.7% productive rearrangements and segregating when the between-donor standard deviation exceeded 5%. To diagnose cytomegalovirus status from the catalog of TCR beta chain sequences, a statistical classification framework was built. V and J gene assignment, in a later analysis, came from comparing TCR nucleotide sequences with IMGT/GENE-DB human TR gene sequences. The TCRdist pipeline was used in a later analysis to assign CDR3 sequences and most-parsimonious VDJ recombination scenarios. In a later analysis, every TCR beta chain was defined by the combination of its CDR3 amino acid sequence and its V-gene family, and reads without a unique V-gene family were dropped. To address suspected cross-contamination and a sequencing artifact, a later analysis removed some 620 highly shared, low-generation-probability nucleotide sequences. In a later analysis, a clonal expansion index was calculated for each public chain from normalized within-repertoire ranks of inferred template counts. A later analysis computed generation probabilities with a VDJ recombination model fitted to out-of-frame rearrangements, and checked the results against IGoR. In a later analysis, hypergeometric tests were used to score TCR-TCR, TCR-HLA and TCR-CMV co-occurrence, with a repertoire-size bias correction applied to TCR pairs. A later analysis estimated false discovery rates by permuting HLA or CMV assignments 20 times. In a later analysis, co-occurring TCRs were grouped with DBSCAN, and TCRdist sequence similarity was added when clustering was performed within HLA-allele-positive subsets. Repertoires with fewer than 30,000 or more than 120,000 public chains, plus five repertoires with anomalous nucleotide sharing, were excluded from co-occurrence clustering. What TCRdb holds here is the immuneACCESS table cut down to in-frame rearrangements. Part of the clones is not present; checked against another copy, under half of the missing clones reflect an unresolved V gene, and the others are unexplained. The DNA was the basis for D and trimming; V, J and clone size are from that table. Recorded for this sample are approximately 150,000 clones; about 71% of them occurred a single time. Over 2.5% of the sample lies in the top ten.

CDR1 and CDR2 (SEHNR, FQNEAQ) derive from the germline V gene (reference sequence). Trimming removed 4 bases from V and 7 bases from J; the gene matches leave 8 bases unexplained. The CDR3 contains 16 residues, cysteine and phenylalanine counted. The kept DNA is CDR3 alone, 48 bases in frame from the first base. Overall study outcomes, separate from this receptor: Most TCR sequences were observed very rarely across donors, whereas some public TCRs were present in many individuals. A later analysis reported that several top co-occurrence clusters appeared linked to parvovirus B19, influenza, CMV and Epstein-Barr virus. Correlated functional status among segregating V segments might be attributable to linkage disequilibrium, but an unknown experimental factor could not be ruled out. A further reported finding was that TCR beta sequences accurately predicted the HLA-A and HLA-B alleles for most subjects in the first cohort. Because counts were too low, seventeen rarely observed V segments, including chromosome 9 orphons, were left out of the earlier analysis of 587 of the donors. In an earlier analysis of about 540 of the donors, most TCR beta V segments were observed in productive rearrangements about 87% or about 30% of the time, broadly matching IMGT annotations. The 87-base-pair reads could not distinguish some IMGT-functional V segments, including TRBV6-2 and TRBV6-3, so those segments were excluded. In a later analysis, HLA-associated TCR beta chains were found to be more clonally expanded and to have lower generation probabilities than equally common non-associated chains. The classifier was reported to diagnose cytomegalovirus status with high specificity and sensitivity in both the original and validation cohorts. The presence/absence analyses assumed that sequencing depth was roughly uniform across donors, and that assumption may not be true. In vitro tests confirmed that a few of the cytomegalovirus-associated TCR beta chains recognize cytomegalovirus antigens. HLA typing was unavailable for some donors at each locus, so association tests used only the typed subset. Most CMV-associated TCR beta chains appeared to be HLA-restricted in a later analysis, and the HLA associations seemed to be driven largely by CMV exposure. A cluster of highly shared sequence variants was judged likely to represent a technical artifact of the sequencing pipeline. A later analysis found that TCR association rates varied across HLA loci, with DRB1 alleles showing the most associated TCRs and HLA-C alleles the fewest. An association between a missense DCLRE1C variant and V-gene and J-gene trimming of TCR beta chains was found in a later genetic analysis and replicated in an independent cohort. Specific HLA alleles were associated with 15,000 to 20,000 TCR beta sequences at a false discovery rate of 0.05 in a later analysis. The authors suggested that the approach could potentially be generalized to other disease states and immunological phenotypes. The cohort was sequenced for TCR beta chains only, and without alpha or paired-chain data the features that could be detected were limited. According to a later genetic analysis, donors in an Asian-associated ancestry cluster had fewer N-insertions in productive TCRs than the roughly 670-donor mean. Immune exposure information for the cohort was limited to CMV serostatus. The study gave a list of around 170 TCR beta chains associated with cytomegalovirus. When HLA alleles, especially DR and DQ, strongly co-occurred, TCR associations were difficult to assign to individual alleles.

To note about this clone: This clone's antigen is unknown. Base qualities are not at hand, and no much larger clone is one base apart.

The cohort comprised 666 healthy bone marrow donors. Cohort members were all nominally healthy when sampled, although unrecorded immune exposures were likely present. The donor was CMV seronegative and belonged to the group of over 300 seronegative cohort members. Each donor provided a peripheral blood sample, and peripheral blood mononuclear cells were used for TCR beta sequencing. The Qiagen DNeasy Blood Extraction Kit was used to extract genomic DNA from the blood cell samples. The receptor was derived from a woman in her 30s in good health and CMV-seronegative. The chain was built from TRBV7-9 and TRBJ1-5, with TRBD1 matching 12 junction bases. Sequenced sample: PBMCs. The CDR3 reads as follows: CASSSWDRGLGQPQHF. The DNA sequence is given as TGTGCCAGCAGCTCCTGGGACAGGGGGCTGGGGCAGCCCCAGCATTTT.